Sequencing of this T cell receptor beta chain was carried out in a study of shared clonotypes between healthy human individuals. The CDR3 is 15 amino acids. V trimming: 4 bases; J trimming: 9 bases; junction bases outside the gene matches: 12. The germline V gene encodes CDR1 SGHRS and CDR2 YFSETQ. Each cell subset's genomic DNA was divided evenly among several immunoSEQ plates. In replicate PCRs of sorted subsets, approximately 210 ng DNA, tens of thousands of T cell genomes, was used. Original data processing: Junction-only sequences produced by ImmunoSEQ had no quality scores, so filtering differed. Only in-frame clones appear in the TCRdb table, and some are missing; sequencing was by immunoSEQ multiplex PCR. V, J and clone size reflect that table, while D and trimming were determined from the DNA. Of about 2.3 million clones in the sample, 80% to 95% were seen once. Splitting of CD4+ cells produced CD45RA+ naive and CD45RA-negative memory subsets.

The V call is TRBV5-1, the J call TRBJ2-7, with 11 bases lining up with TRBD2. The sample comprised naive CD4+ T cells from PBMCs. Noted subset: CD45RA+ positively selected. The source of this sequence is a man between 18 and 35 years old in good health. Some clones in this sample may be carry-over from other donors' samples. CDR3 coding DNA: TGCGCCAGCAGCGGCCAACTAGCGGGAGTTTCTGGGCAGTACTTC. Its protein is CASSGQLAGVSGQYF. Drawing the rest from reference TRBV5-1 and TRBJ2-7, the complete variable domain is KAGVTQTPRYLIKTRGQQVTLSCSPISGHRSVSWYQQTPGQGLQFLFEYFSETQRNKGNFPGRFSGRQFSNSRSEMNVSTLELGDSALYLCASSGQLAGVSGQYFGPGTRLTVT.